The entry below gives a single T cell receptor beta chain sequence along with its context. This entry comes from a study of blood T cell repertoires in COVID-19. Study context: Samples taken during acute and convalescent COVID-19 were collected in the United States, Italy and Spain. Nucleic acid was either cDNA or gDNA, and it came from T cells, B-cell-depleted T cells, or PBMCs.

Germline-derived CDR1 and CDR2 are SGDLS and YYNGEE. Trimming stripped 2 bases from V and 5 bases from J, with 10 bases between. The CDR3 spans 13 residues. Sequenced by immunoSEQ multiplex PCR; TCRdb stores in-frame clones only, minus some. The sample carries 90,000 or so clones, around 84% recorded once. The chain links TRBV9 to TRBJ2-5; D not certain. Sequencing was performed on peripheral blood. The TCR was taken from a man aged 60-69 years with acute or convalescent COVID-19. The CDR3 sequence: CASSVGRMETQYF. Written as DNA, the CDR3 is TGTGCCAGCAGCGTCGGCAGGATGGAGACCCAGTACTTC. Full variable domain (rest looked up from reference TRBV9 and TRBJ2-5): DSGVTQTPKHLITATGQRVTLRCSPRSGDLSVYWYQQSLDQGLQFLIQYYNGEERAKGNILERFSAQQFPDLHSELNLSSLELGDSALYFCASSVGRMETQYFGPGTRLLVL.